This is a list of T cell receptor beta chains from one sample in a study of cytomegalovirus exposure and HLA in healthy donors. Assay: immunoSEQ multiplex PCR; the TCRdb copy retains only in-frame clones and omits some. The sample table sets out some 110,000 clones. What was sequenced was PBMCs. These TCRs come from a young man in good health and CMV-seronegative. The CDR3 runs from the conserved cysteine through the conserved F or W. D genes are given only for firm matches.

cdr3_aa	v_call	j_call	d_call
CASSSGTGRTDTQYF	TRBV7-6	TRBJ2-3	TRBD1
CASTKGAPNTEAFF	TRBV2	TRBJ1-1	TRBD1
CASSRAWASPNYGYTF	TRBV19	TRBJ1-2	.
CASSLIAGGGNEQFF	TRBV7-3	TRBJ2-1	TRBD2
CASSQDSGGVDEQFF	TRBV4-1	TRBJ2-1	TRBD2
CASSYLGDRAGYTF	TRBV6-5	TRBJ1-2	TRBD1
CASSYRTGTYDNEQFF	TRBV5-1	TRBJ2-1	.
CASSPYDGGYTF	TRBV4-2	TRBJ1-2	.
CAWSEQPGGGYGYTF	TRBV30	TRBJ1-2	TRBD1
CASSVQGRNGYTF	TRBV6-5	TRBJ1-2	.
CASSYSTDTYGYTF	TRBV6-5	TRBJ1-2	.
CASSRSGGGTEAFF	TRBV5-4	TRBJ1-1	TRBD1
CASSVGETGGQETQYF	TRBV9	TRBJ2-5	TRBD1
CASRPQDFMNTEAFF	TRBV6-4	TRBJ1-1	.
CASSPSSRLRTGLRTEAFF	TRBV5-1	TRBJ1-1	TRBD1
CASSGSGGALYEQYF	TRBV2	TRBJ2-7	TRBD2
CASSVAWTAKETQYF	TRBV9	TRBJ2-5	.
CASSLRGAGTEAFF	TRBV7-2	TRBJ1-1	.
CASTGQGFETLASYEQYF	TRBV2	TRBJ2-7	TRBD1
CSVDPRLAGPYNEQFF	TRBV29-1	TRBJ2-1	TRBD2
CSALREEQYF	TRBV20-1	TRBJ2-7	.
CASSPGGPEAFF	TRBV5-1	TRBJ1-1	.
CASSNSGGSVWDTEAFF	TRBV25-1	TRBJ1-1	.
CAIKDRNNEQFF	TRBV10-3	TRBJ2-1	TRBD1
CSVWLSGNTIYF	TRBV29-1	TRBJ1-3	.
CASSPLRGPRGYGYTF	TRBV11-2	TRBJ1-2	TRBD1
CASRRPGGQKYGYTF	TRBV28	TRBJ1-2	TRBD1
CASSLKGVWGNTIYF	TRBV7-9	TRBJ1-3	.
CASSTKDRLNQPQHF	TRBV19	TRBJ1-5	.